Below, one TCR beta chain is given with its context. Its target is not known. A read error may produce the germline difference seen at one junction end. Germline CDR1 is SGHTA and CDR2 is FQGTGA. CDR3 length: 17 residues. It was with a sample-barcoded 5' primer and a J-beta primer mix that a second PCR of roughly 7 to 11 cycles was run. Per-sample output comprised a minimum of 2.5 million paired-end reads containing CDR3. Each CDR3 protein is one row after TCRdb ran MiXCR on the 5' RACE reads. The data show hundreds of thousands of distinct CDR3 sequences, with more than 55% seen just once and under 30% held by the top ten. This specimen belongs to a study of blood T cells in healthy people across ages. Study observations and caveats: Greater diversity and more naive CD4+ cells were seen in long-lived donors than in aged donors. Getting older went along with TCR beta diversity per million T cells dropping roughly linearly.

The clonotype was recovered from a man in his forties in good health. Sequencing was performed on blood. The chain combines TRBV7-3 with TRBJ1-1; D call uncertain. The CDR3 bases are TGTGCCTGCAGCTTAACACCATCGAGGGTAATGAACACTGAAGCTTTCTTT. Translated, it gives CACSLTPSRVMNTEAFF.